A single sample is the source of the 13 T cell receptor beta chains below, sequenced in a study of blood T cell repertoires in COVID-19. Clones were read by immunoSEQ multiplex PCR, and TCRdb kept only the in-frame ones, dropping some. The sample lists about 270,000 clones, roughly 86% seen once, with 2.6% in the top ten. Source material: PBMCs or T cells enriched from blood (not recorded which). The source is a young woman who had recovered from COVID-19.

The J gene is TRBJ2-1, the V gene TRBV11-2; 8 positions agree with TRBD2. The germline V gene encodes CDR1 SGHAT and CDR2 FQNNGV. Trimming took 5 bases from V and 3 from J; bases not matched to a gene: 9. The CDR3 extends over 16 amino acids. The CDR3 sequence: CASSPLVGGVYNEQFF. As DNA, the CDR3 is TGTGCCAGCAGCCCTTTAGTCGGGGGGGTCTACAATGAGCAGTTCTTC. Using reference TRBV11-2 and TRBJ2-1 for the parts outside the CDR3, the full variable domain is EAGVAQSPRYKIIEKRQSVAFWCNPISGHATLYWYQQILGQGPKLLIQFQNNGVVDDSQLPKDRFSAERLKGVDSTLKIQPAKLEDSAVYLCASSPLVGGVYNEQFFGPGTRLTVL.

V usage is TRBV7-3 and J usage is TRBJ2-7; 14 nucleotides agree with TRBD2. Germline trimming cut 4 bases from V and 4 bases from J; bases unmatched to any gene: 6. Germline CDR1 reads SGHTA; CDR2 reads FQGTGA. The CDR3 has 16 residues. CDR3 loop: CASSSLTSGRAYEQYF. Here the CDR3 DNA reads TGTGCCAGCAGCTCATTGACTAGCGGGAGGGCGTACGAGCAGTACTTC.

This chain connects TRBV5-1 to TRBJ2-3; 10 positions agree with TRBD2. The CDR3 contains 16 residues. Germline CDR1 reads SGHRS; CDR2 reads YFSETQ. V lost 7 bases and J lost 3; bases outside the gene matches: 11. CDR3 in amino acids: CASGERGGFVTDTQYF. The CDR3 coding sequence is TGCGCCAGCGGAGAGCGGGGGGGCTTCGTGACAGATACGCAGTATTTT.

This clone was seen a few times. The rearrangement joins TRBV19 to TRBJ1-2; D remains unclear. The germline V gene has CDR1 LNHDA and CDR2 SQIVND (reference sequence). Trimming removed 5 bases from V and 7 bases from J, with 11 bases in between. The CDR3 totals 12 residues. The CDR3 region has the DNA TGTGCCAGTAGTGCCGGACTGCGTGGCTACACCTTC. Translating gives CASSAGLRGYTF.

The chain carries TRBV6-5 and TRBJ2-7, with D possibly being TRBD2 (6 bases). Trimming cost V 6 bases and J 5 bases, with 11 bases left between them. CDR1 is MNHEY, CDR2 SVGAGI, per germline. This CDR3 has 12 residues. This CDR3 is CASRDYFHEQYF. CDR3 bases: TGTGCCAGCAGGGACTATTTCCACGAGCAGTACTTC.

The chain employs TRBV14 and TRBJ1-1; no clear D. Trimming left V 0 bases short and J 3 bases short, with 14 bases between. CDR1 is SGHDN and CDR2 is FVKESK in the germline V gene. CDR3 length: 16 residues. For the CDR3, the DNA is TGTGCCAGCAGCCAAGATCTAGGTTCGTACTACACTGAAGCTTTCTTT. Amino acid sequence: CASSQDLGSYYTEAFF.

This clone was seen repeatedly, ten times or more. The chain combines TRBV11-3 with TRBJ1-4; 7 nucleotides align to TRBD1. The CDR3 runs to 16 residues. Unmatched junction bases numbered 7, after V lost 1 base and J lost 5 bases. Germline CDR1 is SGHNT and CDR2 is YENEEA. CDR3: CASSLGVTGTNEKLFF. The CDR3 nucleotides read TGTGCCAGCAGCTTAGGGGTGACAGGGACGAATGAAAAACTGTTTTTT.

The gene calls are TRBV24-1 and TRBJ1-2; 7 bases agree with TRBD1. This CDR3 spans 13 amino acids. J was trimmed by 5 bases and V by 5 bases; bases with no gene match: 4. The germline V gene encodes CDR1 KGHDR and CDR2 SFDVKD. The CDR3 DNA sequence: TGTGCCACCAGTGCAATGACAGGGTATGGCTACACCTTC. It codes for CATSAMTGYGYTF.

The chain recombines TRBV5-1 with TRBJ1-4; 7 nucleotides line up with TRBD1. CDR3 size: 15 residues. CDR1 is SGHRS and CDR2 is YFSETQ in the germline V gene. The V and J ends lost 3 bases and 5 bases, in that order; junction bases with no gene match: 7. CDR3 amino acids: CASSSGDSTNEKLFF. For the CDR3, the DNA is TGCGCCAGCAGCTCGGGGGACAGTACGAATGAAAAACTGTTTTTT.

This chain uses TRBV4-1 with TRBJ1-1; no clear D gene. The CDR3 is made up of 18 amino acids. The germline V gene has CDR1 MGHRA and CDR2 YSYEKL. The V and J ends lost 4 bases and 0 bases respectively, with 21 bases between them. Written as DNA, the CDR3 is TGCGCCAGCAGCCCTAGGACTTGGGTCCAAGGTCTGAACACTGAAGCTTTCTTT. Translation gives CASSPRTWVQGLNTEAFF.

The chain joins TRBV5-1 to TRBJ1-5, with a tentative D call TRBD1 (5 bases). This CDR3 has 15 residues. From germline, CDR1 is SGHRS and CDR2 YFSETQ. The V end was cut by 0 bases, the J end by 0 bases, with 7 bases between. CDR3 residues: CASSLDRSSNQPQHF. In DNA, the CDR3 is TGCGCCAGCAGCTTGGACAGGAGTAGCAATCAGCCCCAGCATTTT.

V is TRBV6-5 and J is TRBJ2-7; 7 bases line up with TRBD2. This CDR3 is 16 amino acids long. V was pared by 4 bases and J by 6 bases, with 15 bases of the junction left unmatched. Germline CDR1 MNHEY, CDR2 SVGAGI. The CDR3 protein is CASSSHRGRGVGEQYF. The CDR3 region has the DNA TGTGCCAGCAGTTCCCACCGGGGGAGGGGCGTCGGCGAGCAGTACTTC.

This clone was seen a few times. V is TRBV11-2 and J is TRBJ1-6; D may be TRBD1 (6 bases). Trimming cost V 5 bases and J 8 bases, with 19 bases left between them. Germline loops: CDR1 SGHAT, CDR2 FQNNGV. The CDR3 contains 16 residues. The CDR3 sequence is CASSPPGHPTDSPLHF. CDR3 sequence (DNA): TGTGCCAGCAGCCCCCCGGGACACCCCACAGATTCACCCCTCCACTTT. Together with reference TRBV11-2 and TRBJ1-6, the CDR3 gives the full variable domain: EAGVAQSPRYKIIEKRQSVAFWCNPISGHATLYWYQQILGQGPKLLIQFQNNGVVDDSQLPKDRFSAERLKGVDSTLKIQPAKLEDSAVYLCASSPPGHPTDSPLHFGNGTRLTVT.